The T cell receptor (beta chain) described here comes from a study of spatial heterogeneity in lung cancer. Across the whole study: Tumor-region counts of TCR transcripts tracked strongly with a T cell module score from matched bulk RNA-seq. Findings of the study overall: For expanded intratumoral alpha and beta TCRs, counts tracked tumor mutation counts.

The time point: sample taken at primary tumor resection. The donor group consisted of roughly 76 patients who had untreated, early-stage non-small cell lung cancer. Trimming left V 5 bases short and J 5 bases short, with 10 bases between. CDR1 SGHTA and CDR2 FQGNSA come from the germline V gene. The CDR3 spans 13 residues. This clonotype has ten or more counts. Its target is unknown. TCRdb analysed the 5' RACE reads with MiXCR anew, one entry per CDR3 protein. The table lists fewer than 30,000 distinct CDR3 sequences, about 7.1% of them singletons. This clonotype was sampled from a male donor with early-stage non-small cell lung cancer. This chain connects TRBV7-2 to TRBJ1-5, with D hard to call. Sequenced here: lung tumor tissue, sampled at surgery. This CDR3 reads CASSLWTDQPQHF. The CDR3, as DNA: TGTGCCAGCAGCCTCTGGACCGATCAGCCCCAGCATTTT. The variable domain in full, completed from reference TRBV7-2 and TRBJ1-5, reads GAGVSQSPSNKVTEKGKDVELRCDPISGHTALYWYRQSLGQGLEFLIYFQGNSAPDKSGLPSDRFSAERTGGSVSTLTIQRTQQEDSAVYLCASSLWTDQPQHFGDGTRLSIL.